The clone carrying this T cell receptor beta chain turned up a few times. Its specificity is not known. A universal primer site was incorporated via template switching, and the cDNA contained unique molecular identifiers. TCRdb recomputed calls from the 5' RACE reads with MiXCR, one row per CDR3 protein. The sample yields just under 650,000 distinct CDR3 sequences, about 7% seen once. This specimen belongs to a study of identical twins. Overall study findings and caveats: For zero-insertion analyses, partial confounding could come from invariant MAIT and iNKT cells. Twins showed weaker excess sharing in their beta out-of-frame sequences.

The CDR3 totals 14 residues. Deletions cut 2 bases from V and 9 bases from J, with 14 bases between. These same data were also listed under a study on yellow fever vaccine responses in identical twins.

The V and J genes are TRBV12-3 or TRBV12-4 and TRBJ2-1; tentative D call: TRBD1 (7 bases). The origin of this receptor is a woman between 18 and 30 years old in good health. Sample: PBMCs. CDR3 sequence reads: CASSLMGQGGEQFF. In DNA form, the CDR3 reads TGTGCCAGCAGTTTAATGGGGCAGGGGGGTGAGCAGTTCTTC.